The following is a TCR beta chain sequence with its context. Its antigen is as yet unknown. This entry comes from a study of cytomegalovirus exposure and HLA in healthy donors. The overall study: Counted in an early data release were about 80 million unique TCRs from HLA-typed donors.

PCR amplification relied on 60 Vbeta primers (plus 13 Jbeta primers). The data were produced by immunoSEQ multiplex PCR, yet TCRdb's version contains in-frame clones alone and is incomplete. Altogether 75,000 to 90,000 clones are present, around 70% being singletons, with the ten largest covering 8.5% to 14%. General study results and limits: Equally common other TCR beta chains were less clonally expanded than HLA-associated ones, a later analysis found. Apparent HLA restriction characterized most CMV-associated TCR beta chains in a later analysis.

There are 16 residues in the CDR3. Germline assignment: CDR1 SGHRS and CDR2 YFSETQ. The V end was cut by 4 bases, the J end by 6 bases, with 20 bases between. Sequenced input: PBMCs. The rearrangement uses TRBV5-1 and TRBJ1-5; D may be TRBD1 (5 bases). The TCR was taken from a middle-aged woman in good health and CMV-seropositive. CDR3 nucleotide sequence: TGCGCCAGCAGCCCTGATGTCGGGGGGAATGGTCAGCCCCAGCATTTT. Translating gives CASSPDVGGNGQPQHF.